This T cell receptor (beta chain) came from a study of control samples from healthy donors and cancer patients. Germline V gene lookup returns CDR1 SGHTA and CDR2 FQGNSA. CDR3 length equals 14 residues. Trimming removed 4 bases from V and 5 bases from J, with 11 bases in between. Assay: immunoSEQ multiplex PCR; the TCRdb copy retains only in-frame clones and omits some. The sample records 130,000 or so clones, roughly 88% being singletons. The chain links TRBV7-2 to TRBJ1-4; D not certain. What was sequenced was blood. This TCR was sampled from a man aged 45-65 years in good health. DNA for the CDR3: TGTGCCAGCAGCTCCTGGACCGAGAATGAAAAACTGTTTTTT. This sequence encodes CASSSWTENEKLFF.